Listed here is a single TCR beta chain. Authors' methods: Amplification of reference gene primers was used by the study to estimate nucleated cell counts. Data came from immunoSEQ multiplex PCR; TCRdb stores just in-frame clones and leaves some out. D and trimming come from the DNA, and the V and J calls and clone size come from that table. The repertoire consists of 210,000 or so clones, with nearly 85% occurring once and the leading ten covering 0.95% to 1.5%. The sample comes from a study of blood T cell repertoires in COVID-19. On the study more broadly: Researchers got acute and convalescent COVID-19 samples from the United States, Italy and Spain. The cDNA or gDNA used as material had been derived from T cells, B-cell-depleted T cells, or PBMCs.

Germline V gene data show CDR1 as SGHTA and CDR2 as FQGNSA. CDR3 length: 14 residues. Trimming removed 5 bases from V and 1 base from J, with 12 bases in between. Enrolment of Seattle patients took place during active infection, and they were followed longitudinally. This clonotype originated in a woman aged 25-40 years with COVID-19, enrolled during active disease. The chain is built from TRBV7-2 and TRBJ2-7; D gene ambiguous. The sequencing input was peripheral blood. CDR3 bases: TGTGCCAGCAGCCCCGGTCCGGAGTCCTACGAGCAGTACTTC. Translating it yields CASSPGPESYEQYF.